This TCR beta chain emerged from a study of T-cell memory formation after mild COVID-19. The CDR3 has 16 residues. The V and J ends lost 0 bases and 0 bases respectively, with 9 bases between them. Germline V gene lookup returns CDR1 KGHDR and CDR2 SFDVKD. Ten or more counts support this clonotype. What it binds is not known. TCRdb independently ran MiXCR on the 5' RACE reads; one entry per CDR3 protein. The sample comprises about 260,000 distinct CDR3 sequences, around 8% of which are singletons, and approximately 22% rests with the top ten. The study's findings and limits: Day 15 to 85 contractors were CD4/CD8 balanced; later expanders leaned CD4+.

Input material: PBMCs or a T cell subset sorted from them (not recorded which). The chain uses TRBV24-1 and TRBJ2-3; D is tentatively TRBD1 or TRBD2 (5 bases each). The sequence was collected from a man between 18 and 29 years old who had mild COVID-19 (a few samples of this study predate the infection). Cell type and time point are not known. This chain's CDR3 is CATSDLSGPSTDTQYF. The CDR3 DNA follows: TGTGCCACCAGTGATTTGTCGGGACCTAGCACAGATACGCAGTATTTT.